Shown below are 21 T cell receptor beta chains from a single sample sequenced in a study of cytomegalovirus exposure and HLA in healthy donors. Sequencing used immunoSEQ multiplex PCR; TCRdb keeps in-frame clones, though not all of them. Of 300,000 to 450,000 clones listed, 80% to 90% are singletons. The sequenced sample consisted of PBMCs. The receptors here all came from a woman between 18 and 29 years old in good health and CMV-seronegative.

This chain connects TRBV4-2 to TRBJ2-2; TRBD2 matches at 13 bases. CDR1 and CDR2 (germline): LGHNA, YNFKEQ. With V trimmed by 0 bases and J by 7 bases, 11 bases remained unmatched. This CDR3 comprises 19 residues. The CDR3 loop is CASSQDPSRTSGRNGELFF. The CDR3 nucleotides are TGTGCCAGCAGCCAAGATCCGTCACGGACTAGCGGGAGAAACGGGGAGCTGTTTTTT.

The rearrangement joins TRBV6-5 to TRBJ2-7, with 9 bases lining up with TRBD1. The CDR3 extends over 16 amino acids. The trim removed 2 bases at V and 3 bases at J, leaving 8 bases unmatched. Germline V gene data show CDR1 as MNHEY and CDR2 as SVGAGI. For the CDR3, the DNA is TGTGCCAGCAGTTACCGACAGGGGGTAATATACTACGAGCAGTACTTC. This codes for CASSYRQGVIYYEQYF.

The V gene is TRBV18, the J gene TRBJ2-1, with 8 bases that match TRBD1. The CDR3 sequence is 13 residues long. With 3 bases clipped from V and 6 bases from J, the junction kept 1 base outside the gene matches. CDR1 and CDR2 from the germline V gene are KGHSH and LQKENI. The DNA of the CDR3 is TGTGCCAGCTCACCGGACAGGGTCAATGAGCAGTTCTTC. It translates to CASSPDRVNEQFF.

The rearrangement links TRBV5-1 to TRBJ1-2, with 9 bases lining up with TRBD1. With 4 bases clipped from V and 4 bases from J, the junction kept 8 bases outside the gene matches. This CDR3 region has 15 residues. The germline V gene encodes CDR1 SGHRS and CDR2 YFSETQ. For the CDR3, the DNA is TGCGCCAGCAGCCTGACCACAGGGGGCGGCTATGGCTACACCTTC. Its translation: CASSLTTGGGYGYTF.

The rearrangement links TRBV19 to TRBJ1-1; 7 nucleotides align to TRBD1. CDR1 is LNHDA and CDR2 is SQIVND in the germline V gene (reference sequence). This CDR3 is 17 amino acids long. Losses at the gene ends were 6 bases for V and 0 bases for J; bases not matched to a gene: 13. The CDR3, as DNA: TGTGCCAGTAGCACGCCGGGCAGGGGGGATTTGAACACTGAAGCTTTCTTT. Translated, it gives CASSTPGRGDLNTEAFF.

The chain recombines TRBV5-1 with TRBJ2-7, with 7 bases lining up with TRBD2. V was pared by 2 bases and J by 6 bases, with 5 bases of the junction left unmatched. CDR3 length equals 13 residues. CDR1 is SGHRS, CDR2 YFSETQ, per germline. CDR3: CASSFGGGTEQYF. CDR3 DNA sequence: TGCGCCAGCAGCTTTGGGGGGGGAACCGAGCAGTACTTC.

This sequence joins TRBV29-1 and TRBJ2-1; 13 nucleotides match TRBD2. CDR1 and CDR2 (germline): SQVTM, ANQGSEA. V dropped 6 bases and J dropped 10; count of bases not matched to a gene: 9. This CDR3 region has 14 residues. The CDR3: CSVLGLAGVGEQFF. CDR3 sequence (DNA): TGCAGCGTGTTAGGACTAGCGGGAGTAGGCGAGCAGTTCTTC.

This chain uses TRBV28 with TRBJ2-1, with a possible D match to TRBD1 (5 bases). The CDR3 runs to 14 residues. Trimming took 5 bases from V and 0 from J, leaving 8 bases between them. Germline loops: CDR1 MDHEN, CDR2 SYDVKM. The CDR3 sequence: CASSRTSSYNEQFF. CDR3 in DNA: TGTGCCAGCAGTAGGACAAGCTCCTACAATGAGCAGTTCTTC. Supplemented by reference TRBV28 and TRBJ2-1, the full variable domain reads DVKVTQSSRYLVKRTGEKVFLECVQDMDHENMFWYRQDPGLGLRLIYFSYDVKMKEKGDIPEGYSVSREKKERFSLILESASTNQTSMYLCASSRTSSYNEQFFGPGTRLTVL.

V and J are TRBV9 and TRBJ1-4, with TRBD1 identical over 7 bases. The CDR3 length is 17 residues. Germline V gene sequence: CDR1 SGDLS, CDR2 YYNGEE. V lost 2 bases, J lost 0 bases, and 7 bases stayed unmatched. The CDR3, as DNA: TGTGCCAGCAGCGTCAGGGGGGCACCTGCAACTAATGAAAAACTGTTTTTT. Protein sequence: CASSVRGAPATNEKLFF.

For this clone: Other DNA sequences of this sample code for an identical CDR3. This chain joins TRBV11-2 and TRBJ2-7, with D possibly being TRBD1 (6 bases). Deletions cut 3 bases from V and 0 bases from J, with 9 bases between. CDR1 and CDR2 from the germline V gene are SGHAT and FQNNGV. This CDR3 spans 14 amino acids. The chain's CDR3 is CASSFQGSSYEQYF. CDR3 DNA: TGTGCCAGCAGCTTTCAGGGGAGCTCCTACGAGCAGTACTTC.

The chain recombines TRBV6-1 with TRBJ1-1; D is unclear. Germline CDR1 reads MNHNS; CDR2 reads SASEGT. The CDR3 is 13 amino acids. Trimming removed 11 bases at V and 2 bases at J, with 15 bases between. The DNA of the CDR3 is TGTGCCTCCAAAGGCAGGTTAAACACTGAAGCTTTCTTT. Its translation is CASKGRLNTEAFF.

This clone appeared a few times. The chain carries TRBV7-8 and TRBJ2-7; 11 bases fit TRBD1. CDR1 and CDR2 from the germline V gene are SGHVS and FQNEAQ. Trimming took 4 bases from V and 3 from J; bases not matched to a gene: 8. The length of the CDR3 is 16 residues. The CDR3 DNA follows: TGTGCCAGCAGCTCTACTTCCGGGACAGGGGGCTACGAGCAGTACTTC. It specifies CASSSTSGTGGYEQYF.

DNA for the CDR3: TGTGCCAGCAGCTTAGTGACTAGCGGATATTACAATGAGCAGTTCTTC. Encoded protein: CASSLVTSGYYNEQFF. V and J are TRBV7-2 and TRBJ2-1; 9 nucleotides align to TRBD2. The V gene's germline CDR1 is SGHTA and CDR2 FQGNSA. V trimming: 1 base; J trimming: 4 bases; junction bases outside the gene matches: 5. The CDR3 is 16 amino acids.

In its sample, this clone was seen a few times. V usage is TRBV2 and J usage is TRBJ2-2, with TRBD1 matching 7 bases. CDR3 length equals 13 residues. Unmatched junction bases numbered 6, after V lost 7 bases and J lost 7 bases. The germline V gene encodes CDR1 SNHLY and CDR2 FYNNEI. CDR3 amino acids: CASNTGVSGELFF. CDR3 DNA sequence: TGTGCCAGCAACACAGGGGTGAGCGGGGAGCTGTTTTTT.

V is TRBV19 and J is TRBJ2-7, with 7 bases identical to TRBD1. Germline CDR1 and CDR2: LNHDA and SQIVND (reference sequence). The CDR3 loop spans 14 amino acids. Trimming took 1 base from V and 6 from J; bases not matched to a gene: 6. CDR3 sequence: CASSIAQYRGEQYF. The CDR3 DNA reads TGTGCCAGTAGTATAGCCCAGTACAGGGGCGAGCAGTACTTC.

This chain uses TRBV7-9 with TRBJ2-1, with TRBD1 as a possible D gene (5 bases). V was trimmed by 6 bases and J by 0 bases, leaving 15 bases between them. The germline gives CDR1 SEHNR, CDR2 FQNEAQ (reference sequence). The CDR3 has 16 residues. The CDR3 DNA reads as TGTGCCAGCAGTCCAAGACAGCAGAGCTCCTACAATGAGCAGTTCTTC. Its protein is CASSPRQQSSYNEQFF.

In the case of this clone: In the same sample, other DNA sequences code for this CDR3. The gene calls are TRBV4-1 and TRBJ1-2; no reliable D call. With 0 bases removed from V and 4 bases from J, the gap between germline ends came to 3 bases. This CDR3 region has 12 residues. Germline V gives CDR1 MGHRA, CDR2 YSYEKL. The CDR3 nucleotides read TGCGCCAGCAGCCAAGACGGCTATGGCTACACCTTC. Protein product: CASSQDGYGYTF.

V is TRBV18 and J is TRBJ1-5; D is perhaps TRBD1 (6 bases). The CDR3 is made up of 14 amino acids. Germline values: CDR1 KGHSH, CDR2 LQKENI. Trimming left V 2 bases short and J 5 bases short, with 10 bases between. The CDR3 region has the DNA TGTGCCAGCTCACCATTTAAGGGGGATCAGCCCCAGCATTTT. Its protein product is CASSPFKGDQPQHF.

This clone has just one count. CDR3 DNA: TGTGCAAGTCGCTTAGAGGGGACAGGACCTTCCTACGAGCAGTACTTC. It encodes CASRLEGTGPSYEQYF. This chain links TRBV12-2 with TRBJ2-7; the D segment call TRBD1 is taken from the table without a DNA check. TRBV12-2 represents a pseudogene. The CDR3 is 16 residues long.

DNA for the CDR3: TGTGCCAGCAGCTTTATGCCGGGCTATGGCTACACCTTC. Protein product: CASSFMPGYGYTF. V and J are TRBV7-9 and TRBJ1-2; D is uncertain. The CDR3 contains 13 residues. CDR1 SEHNR and CDR2 FQNEAQ come from the germline V gene (reference sequence). Deletions cut 3 bases from V and 4 bases from J, with 9 bases between.

This clone turned up a few times. This rearrangement joins TRBV6-5 to TRBJ2-1; 10 bases match TRBD1. Germline CDR1 reads MNHEY; CDR2 reads SVGAGI. The CDR3 is 15 amino acids. V was pared by 2 bases and J by 2 bases, with 0 bases of the junction left unmatched. CDR3 in DNA: TGTGCCAGCAGTTACGGGACAGGGGCCTACAATGAGCAGTTCTTC. It translates to CASSYGTGAYNEQFF.